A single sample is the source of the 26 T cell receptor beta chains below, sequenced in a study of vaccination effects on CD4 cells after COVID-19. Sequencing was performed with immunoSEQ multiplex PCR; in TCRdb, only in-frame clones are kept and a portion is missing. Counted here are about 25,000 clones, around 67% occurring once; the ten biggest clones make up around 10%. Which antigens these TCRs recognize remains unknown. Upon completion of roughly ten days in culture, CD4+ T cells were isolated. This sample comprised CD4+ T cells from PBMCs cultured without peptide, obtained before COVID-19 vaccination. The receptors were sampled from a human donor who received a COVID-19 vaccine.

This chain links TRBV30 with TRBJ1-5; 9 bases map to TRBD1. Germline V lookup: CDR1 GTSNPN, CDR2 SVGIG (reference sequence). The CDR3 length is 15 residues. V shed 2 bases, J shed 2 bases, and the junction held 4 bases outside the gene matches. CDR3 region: CAWSSDRGGNQPQHF. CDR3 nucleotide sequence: TGTGCCTGGAGTTCTGACAGGGGGGGCAATCAGCCCCAGCATTTT.

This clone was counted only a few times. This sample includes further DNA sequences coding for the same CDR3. The CDR3 DNA reads as TGTGCCAGCAGCTTAGAAAGGAGCTACGAGCAGTACTTC. Protein sequence: CASSLERSYEQYF. This chain links TRBV11-2 with TRBJ2-7; D remains unclear. The V end lost 0 bases, the J end lost 3 bases, and 6 bases lay between the germline ends. The germline V gene has CDR1 SGHAT and CDR2 FQNNGV. The CDR3 is 13 amino acids.

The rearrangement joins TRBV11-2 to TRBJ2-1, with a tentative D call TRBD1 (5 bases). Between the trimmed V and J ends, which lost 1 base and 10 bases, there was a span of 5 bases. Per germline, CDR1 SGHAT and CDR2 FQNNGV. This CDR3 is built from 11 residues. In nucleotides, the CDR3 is TGTGCCAGCAGCTTAGCAGGGGAGCAGTTCTTC. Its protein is CASSLAGEQFF.

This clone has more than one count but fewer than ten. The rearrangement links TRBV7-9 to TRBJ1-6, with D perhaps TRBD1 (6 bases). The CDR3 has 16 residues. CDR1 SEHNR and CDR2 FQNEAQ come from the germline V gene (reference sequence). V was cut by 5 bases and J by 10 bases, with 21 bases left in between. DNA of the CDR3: TGTGCCAGCAGCAGAGCCCAGCCGGGACACGGGTCACCCCTCCACTTT. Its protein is CASSRAQPGHGSPLHF. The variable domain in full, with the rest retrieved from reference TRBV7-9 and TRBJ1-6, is DTGVSQNPRHKITKRGQNVTFRCDPISEHNRLYWYRQTLGQGPEFLTYFQNEAQLEKSRLLSDRFSAERPKGSFSTLEIQRTEQGDSAMYLCASSRAQPGHGSPLHFGNGTRLTVT.

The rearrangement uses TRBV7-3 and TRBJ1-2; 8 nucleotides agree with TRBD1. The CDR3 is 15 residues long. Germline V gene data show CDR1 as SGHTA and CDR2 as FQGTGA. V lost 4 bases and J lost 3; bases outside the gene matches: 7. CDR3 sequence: CASSSGQGPDYGYTF. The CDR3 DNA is TGTGCCAGCAGCTCCGGACAGGGCCCAGACTATGGCTACACCTTC.

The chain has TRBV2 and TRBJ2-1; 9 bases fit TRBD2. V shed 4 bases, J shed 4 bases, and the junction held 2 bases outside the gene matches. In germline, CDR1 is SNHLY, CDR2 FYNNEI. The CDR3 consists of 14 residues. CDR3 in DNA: TGTGCCAGCAGTGGACTAGCGGATTACAATGAGCAGTTCTTC. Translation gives CASSGLADYNEQFF.

CDR3 nucleotides: TGTGCCAGTAGTGTCGGACTAGCGGGAGGGTCCTACGAGCAGTACTTC. It encodes CASSVGLAGGSYEQYF. This rearrangement joins TRBV19 to TRBJ2-7; the match to TRBD2 covers 15 bases. J lost 1 base, V lost 5 bases, and 3 bases had no gene match. The length of the CDR3 is 16 residues. The germline gives CDR1 LNHDA, CDR2 SQIVND (reference sequence).

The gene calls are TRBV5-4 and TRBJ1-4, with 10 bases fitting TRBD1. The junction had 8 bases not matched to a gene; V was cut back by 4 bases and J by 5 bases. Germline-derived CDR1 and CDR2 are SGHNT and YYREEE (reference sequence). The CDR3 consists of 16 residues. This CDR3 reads CASSRTGTGENEKLFF. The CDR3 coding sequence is TGTGCCAGCAGCCGAACCGGGACAGGGGAAAATGAAAAACTGTTTTTT.

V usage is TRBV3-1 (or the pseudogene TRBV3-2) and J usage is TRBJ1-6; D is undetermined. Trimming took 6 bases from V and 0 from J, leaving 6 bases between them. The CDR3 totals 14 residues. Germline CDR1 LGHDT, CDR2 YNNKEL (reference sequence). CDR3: CASRQSSYNSPLHF. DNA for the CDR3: TGTGCCAGCAGACAGAGCTCCTATAATTCACCCCTCCACTTT.

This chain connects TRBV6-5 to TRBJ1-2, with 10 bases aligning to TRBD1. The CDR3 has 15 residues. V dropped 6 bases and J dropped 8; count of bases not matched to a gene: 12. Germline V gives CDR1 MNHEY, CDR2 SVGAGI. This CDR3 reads CASRVMTGGMGGYTF. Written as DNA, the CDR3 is TGTGCCAGCAGAGTAATGACAGGGGGCATGGGCGGCTACACCTTC.

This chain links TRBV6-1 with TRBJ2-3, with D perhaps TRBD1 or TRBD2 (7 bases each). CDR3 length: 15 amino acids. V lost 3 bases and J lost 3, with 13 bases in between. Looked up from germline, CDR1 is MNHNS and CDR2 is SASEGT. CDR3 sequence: CASSERQGGTDTQYF. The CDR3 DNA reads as TGTGCCAGCAGTGAGCGACAGGGAGGGACAGATACGCAGTATTTT.

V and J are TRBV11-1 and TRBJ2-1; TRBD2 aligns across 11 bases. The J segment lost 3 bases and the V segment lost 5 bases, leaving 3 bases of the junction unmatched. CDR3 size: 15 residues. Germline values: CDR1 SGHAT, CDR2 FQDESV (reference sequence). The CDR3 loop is CASSPGTSGYNEQFF. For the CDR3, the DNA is TGTGCCAGCAGCCCTGGGACTAGCGGCTACAATGAGCAGTTCTTC.

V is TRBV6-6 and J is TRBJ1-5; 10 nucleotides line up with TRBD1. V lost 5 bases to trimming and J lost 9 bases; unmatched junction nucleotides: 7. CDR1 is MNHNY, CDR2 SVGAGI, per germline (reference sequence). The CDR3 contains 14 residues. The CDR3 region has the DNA TGTGCCAGCAGTGGCGGGACAGGGGAGGCGCCCCAGCATTTT. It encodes CASSGGTGEAPQHF.

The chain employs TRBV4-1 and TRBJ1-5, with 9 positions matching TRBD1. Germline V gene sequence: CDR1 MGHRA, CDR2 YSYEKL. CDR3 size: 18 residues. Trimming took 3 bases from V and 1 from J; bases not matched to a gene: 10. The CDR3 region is CASSHPLRGQGSNQPQHF. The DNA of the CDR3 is TGCGCCAGCAGCCACCCCCTCCGGGGACAGGGCAGCAATCAGCCCCAGCATTTT.

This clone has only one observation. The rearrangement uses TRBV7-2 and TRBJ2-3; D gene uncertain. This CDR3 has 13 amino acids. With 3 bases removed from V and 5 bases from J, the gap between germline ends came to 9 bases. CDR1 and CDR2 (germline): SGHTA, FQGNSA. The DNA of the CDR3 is TGTGCCAGCAGCTTCGGCATGATAGATACGCAGTATTTT. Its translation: CASSFGMIDTQYF.

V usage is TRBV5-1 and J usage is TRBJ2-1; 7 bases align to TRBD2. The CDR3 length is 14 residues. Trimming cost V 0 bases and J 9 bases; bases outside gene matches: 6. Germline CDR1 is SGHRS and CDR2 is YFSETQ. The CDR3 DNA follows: TGCGCCAGCAGCTTGGGGACTAGAGATGGTGAGCAGTTCTTC. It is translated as CASSLGTRDGEQFF.

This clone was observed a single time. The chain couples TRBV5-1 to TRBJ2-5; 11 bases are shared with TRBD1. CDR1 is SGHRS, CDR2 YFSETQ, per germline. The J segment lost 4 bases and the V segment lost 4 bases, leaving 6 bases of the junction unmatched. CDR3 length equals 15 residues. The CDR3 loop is CASSPGTGGTETQYF. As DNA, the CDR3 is TGCGCCAGCAGCCCCGGGACAGGGGGGACAGAGACCCAGTACTTC.

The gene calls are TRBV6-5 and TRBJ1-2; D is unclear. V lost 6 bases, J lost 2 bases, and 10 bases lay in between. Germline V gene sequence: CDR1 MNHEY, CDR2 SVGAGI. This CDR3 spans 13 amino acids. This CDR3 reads CASRPTLNYGYTF. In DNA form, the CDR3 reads TGTGCCAGCAGGCCGACTTTAAACTATGGCTACACCTTC.

The CDR3 reads CAWSGSLNQPQHF. Written as DNA, the CDR3 is TGTGCCTGGAGTGGCAGCCTCAATCAGCCCCAGCATTTT. The V and J genes are TRBV30 and TRBJ1-5; no clear D. The germline V gene has CDR1 GTSNPN and CDR2 SVGIG (reference sequence). The CDR3 covers 13 residues. Trimming left V 1 base short and J 3 bases short, with 7 bases between.

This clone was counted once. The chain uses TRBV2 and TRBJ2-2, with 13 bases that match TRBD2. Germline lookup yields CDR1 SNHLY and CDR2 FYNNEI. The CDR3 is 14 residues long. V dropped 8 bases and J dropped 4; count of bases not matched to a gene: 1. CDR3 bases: TGTGCCAGCGGACTAGCGGGGGTCACCGGGGAGCTGTTTTTT. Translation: CASGLAGVTGELFF.

CDR3 DNA: TGTGCCAGCAGCTTAGATAGCGAAGATGAGCAGTTCTTC. It yields the protein CASSLDSEDEQFF. The chain uses TRBV11-2 and TRBJ2-1, with D perhaps matching TRBD2 (5 bases). Trimming pared 0 bases from V and 8 bases from J, leaving 8 bases between. Per germline, CDR1 SGHAT and CDR2 FQNNGV. This CDR3 spans 13 amino acids.

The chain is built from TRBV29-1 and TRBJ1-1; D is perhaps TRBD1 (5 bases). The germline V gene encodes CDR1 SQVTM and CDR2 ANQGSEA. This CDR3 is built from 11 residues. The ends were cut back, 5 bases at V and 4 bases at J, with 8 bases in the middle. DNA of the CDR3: TGCAGCGTTCCCGGGGGCACTGAAGCTTTCTTT. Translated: CSVPGGTEAFF. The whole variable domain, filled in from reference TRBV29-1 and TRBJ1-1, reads SAVISQKPSRDICQRGTSLTIQCQVDSQVTMMFWYRQQPGQSLTLIATANQGSEATYESGFVIDKFPISRPNLTFSTLTVSNMSPEDSSIYLCSVPGGTEAFFGQGTRLTVV.

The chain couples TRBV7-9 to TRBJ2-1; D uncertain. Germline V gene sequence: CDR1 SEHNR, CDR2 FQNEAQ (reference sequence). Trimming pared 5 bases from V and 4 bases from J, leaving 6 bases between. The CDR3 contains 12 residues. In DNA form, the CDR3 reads TGTGCCAGCAGCCCAACGTACAATGAGCAGTTCTTC. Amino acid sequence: CASSPTYNEQFF. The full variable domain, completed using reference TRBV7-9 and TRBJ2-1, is DTGVSQNPRHKITKRGQNVTFRCDPISEHNRLYWYRQTLGQGPEFLTYFQNEAQLEKSRLLSDRFSAERPKGSFSTLEIQRTEQGDSAMYLCASSPTYNEQFFGPGTRLTVL.

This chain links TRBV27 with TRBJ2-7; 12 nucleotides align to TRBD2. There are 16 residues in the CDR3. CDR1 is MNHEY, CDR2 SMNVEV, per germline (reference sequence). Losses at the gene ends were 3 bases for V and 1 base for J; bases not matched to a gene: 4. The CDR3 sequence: CASSFSGLAGSYEQYF. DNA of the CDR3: TGTGCCAGCAGTTTTTCGGGACTAGCGGGTTCCTACGAGCAGTACTTC.

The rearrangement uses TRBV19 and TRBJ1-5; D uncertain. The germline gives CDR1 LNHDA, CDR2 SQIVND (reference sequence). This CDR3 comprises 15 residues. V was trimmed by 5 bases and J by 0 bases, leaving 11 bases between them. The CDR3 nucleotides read TGTGCCAGTAGTCTCAGAGCGGATAGCAATCAGCCCCAGCATTTT. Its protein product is CASSLRADSNQPQHF.

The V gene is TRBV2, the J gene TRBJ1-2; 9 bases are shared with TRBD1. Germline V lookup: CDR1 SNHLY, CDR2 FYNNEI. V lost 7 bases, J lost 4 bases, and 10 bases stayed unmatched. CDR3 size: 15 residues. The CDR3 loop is CASTPRTGESYGYTF. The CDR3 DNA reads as TGTGCCAGCACTCCTAGGACAGGGGAGAGCTATGGCTACACCTTC.